This T cell receptor (beta chain) comes out of a study of blood T cell repertoires in COVID-19. This clone appeared a single time. The data were produced by immunoSEQ multiplex PCR, yet TCRdb's version contains in-frame clones alone and is incomplete. The table records about 170,000 clones, 86% of them present only once. This sequence was found in a man between 65 and 85 years old with acute or convalescent COVID-19. Sequencing was performed on peripheral blood.

The CDR3 region is CASSEELFQETQYF. The CDR3, as DNA: TGTGCCAGCAGTGAGGAGCTTTTCCAAGAGACCCAGTACTTC. The V gene is TRBV2, the J gene TRBJ2-5; D gene uncertain. Germline assignment: CDR1 SNHLY and CDR2 FYNNEI. The CDR3 is 14 amino acids. Trimming removed 3 bases at V and 1 base at J, with 9 bases between.